This is a list of T cell receptor beta chains from one sample in a study of shared clonotypes between healthy human individuals. Clones were read by immunoSEQ multiplex PCR, and TCRdb kept only the in-frame ones, dropping some. The sample yields millions of clones, 95% seen once. Sequencing input: naive CD4+ T cells sorted from blood. The source is a man aged 18 to 30 in good health. Each CDR3 is given with its conserved first and last residue. Each record gives: D gene, clone size, J gene, V gene, CDR3 DNA, CDR3 protein. The D gene is left open where the match is weak. Size values are once, few and many counts, or a class for expanded clones, and some rows have none.

d_gene: .
abundance: .
j_gene: TRBJ1-2
v_gene: TRBV4-3
CDR3nt: TGCGCCAGCAGCCAAGAAACAGGAGGCGGCTACACCTTC
CDR3aa: CASSQETGGGYTF

d_gene: TRBD2
abundance: .
j_gene: TRBJ2-1
v_gene: TRBV5-1
CDR3nt: TGCGCCAGCAGCTTGACGGGACTAGCGGGAGGCAATGAGCAGTTCTTC
CDR3aa: CASSLTGLAGGNEQFF

d_gene: .
abundance: .
j_gene: TRBJ2-7
v_gene: TRBV5-1
CDR3nt: TGCGCCAGCAGCTTGGTTCCAACCCCTTCGGGCGAGCAGTACTTC
CDR3aa: CASSLVPTPSGEQYF

d_gene: TRBD2
abundance: .
j_gene: TRBJ2-5
v_gene: TRBV11-3
CDR3nt: TGTGCCAGCAGCCTCTCAACTAGCGGGGGGGAGCAAGAGACCCAGTACTTC
CDR3aa: CASSLSTSGGEQETQYF

d_gene: .
abundance: .
j_gene: TRBJ2-3
v_gene: TRBV20-1
CDR3nt: TGCAGTGCCGTACGGGATCCGGCGCAGTATTTT
CDR3aa: CSAVRDPAQYF

d_gene: TRBD1
abundance: .
j_gene: TRBJ2-3
v_gene: TRBV5-6
CDR3nt: TGTGCCAGCAGCTTACTAACAGGGGGCGCGTCAGATACGCAGTATTTT
CDR3aa: CASSLLTGGASDTQYF

d_gene: .
abundance: few
j_gene: TRBJ2-7
v_gene: TRBV5-1
CDR3nt: TGCGCCAGCAGCTTGGAGACAGGTTCGAACGAGCAGTACTTC
CDR3aa: CASSLETGSNEQYF

d_gene: .
abundance: .
j_gene: TRBJ1-1
v_gene: TRBV5-1
CDR3nt: TGCGCCAGCAGCTTGGCACAGGCAACTGAAGCTTTCTTT
CDR3aa: CASSLAQATEAFF

d_gene: .
abundance: once
j_gene: TRBJ1-2
v_gene: TRBV30
CDR3nt: TGTGCCTGGACCCAGGGCACTAATAACTATGGCTACACCTTC
CDR3aa: CAWTQGTNNYGYTF

d_gene: TRBD1
abundance: .
j_gene: TRBJ2-1
v_gene: TRBV18
CDR3nt: TGTGCCAGCTCACCCCCGGACAGGCGGCTCCATGAGCAGTTCTTC
CDR3aa: CASSPPDRRLHEQFF

d_gene: TRBD2
abundance: .
j_gene: TRBJ2-3
v_gene: TRBV5-1
CDR3nt: TGCGCCAGCAGTCGGACTAGCGGTAGCACAGATACGCAGTATTTT
CDR3aa: CASSRTSGSTDTQYF

d_gene: TRBD2
abundance: .
j_gene: TRBJ2-5
v_gene: TRBV28
CDR3nt: TGTGCCAGCAGTCGTCCGGGACTAGCGTCTCCTCGAGAGACCCAGTACTTC
CDR3aa: CASSRPGLASPRETQYF

d_gene: TRBD2
abundance: few
j_gene: TRBJ2-1
v_gene: TRBV2
CDR3nt: TGTGCCAGCAGGGGGACTAGCGGGGCCTACAATGAGCAGTTCTTC
CDR3aa: CASRGTSGAYNEQFF

d_gene: .
abundance: .
j_gene: TRBJ2-1
v_gene: TRBV7-3
CDR3nt: TGTGCCAGCAGCTTAACGTCTCACCTCTCCTACAATGAGCAGTTCTTC
CDR3aa: CASSLTSHLSYNEQFF

d_gene: .
abundance: .
j_gene: TRBJ2-7
v_gene: TRBV5-1
CDR3nt: TGCGCCAGCAGCTCGAAGGGACCCTACGAGCAGTACTTC
CDR3aa: CASSSKGPYEQYF

d_gene: TRBD2
abundance: .
j_gene: TRBJ2-7
v_gene: TRBV7-2
CDR3nt: TGTGCCAGCAGCTTATACGGGACTAGCGGTCCCTACGAGCAGTACTTC
CDR3aa: CASSLYGTSGPYEQYF

d_gene: .
abundance: .
j_gene: TRBJ2-5
v_gene: TRBV19
CDR3nt: TGTGCCAGTAGTATAGGGGGGCTAGCGGAGAACCAAGAGACCCAGTACTTC
CDR3aa: CASSIGGLAENQETQYF

d_gene: TRBD1
abundance: .
j_gene: TRBJ2-2
v_gene: TRBV5-1
CDR3nt: TGCGCCAGCAATCTTGGGACAGCAAACACCGGGGAGCTGTTTTTT
CDR3aa: CASNLGTANTGELFF

d_gene: .
abundance: .
j_gene: TRBJ1-5
v_gene: TRBV28
CDR3nt: TGTGCCAGCAGTCTCGGACTGCAGCCCCAGCATTTT
CDR3aa: CASSLGLQPQHF

d_gene: .
abundance: .
j_gene: TRBJ2-5
v_gene: TRBV6-5
CDR3nt: TGTGCCAGCAGAGGGACCTACGCCGAGACCCAGTACTTC
CDR3aa: CASRGTYAETQYF

d_gene: .
abundance: .
j_gene: TRBJ2-5
v_gene: TRBV11-2
CDR3nt: TGTGCCAGCAGCTTCAGGAGGGCGCAAGAGACCCAGTACTTC
CDR3aa: CASSFRRAQETQYF

d_gene: TRBD2
abundance: once
j_gene: TRBJ2-5
v_gene: TRBV10-3
CDR3nt: TGTGCCATCAGTAAAGCGGGGGGTCGAGAGACCCAGTACTTC
CDR3aa: CAISKAGGRETQYF

d_gene: .
abundance: .
j_gene: TRBJ1-3
v_gene: TRBV2
CDR3nt: TGTGCCAGCAGTGAAGGGGGGGCCCGCTCTGGAAACACCATATATTTT
CDR3aa: CASSEGGARSGNTIYF

d_gene: .
abundance: .
j_gene: TRBJ1-2
v_gene: TRBV9
CDR3nt: TGTGCCAGCAGCGTTACAGGTGTTGGAAGCTACACCTTC
CDR3aa: CASSVTGVGSYTF

d_gene: TRBD2
abundance: once
j_gene: TRBJ2-5
v_gene: TRBV5-4
CDR3nt: TGTGCCAGCAGACCACCGGGACTACAGTCACGGGAGACCCAGTACTTC
CDR3aa: CASRPPGLQSRETQYF

d_gene: .
abundance: .
j_gene: TRBJ2-7
v_gene: TRBV4-1
CDR3nt: TGCGCCAGCAGCCAAGGGGGGGGCCTCAATGGGTACGAGCAGTACTTC
CDR3aa: CASSQGGGLNGYEQYF

d_gene: TRBD2
abundance: .
j_gene: TRBJ2-1
v_gene: TRBV5-4
CDR3nt: TGTGCCAGCAGCTTGGCGGGCGGGAGAGGGAATGAGCAGTTCTTC
CDR3aa: CASSLAGGRGNEQFF

d_gene: .
abundance: .
j_gene: TRBJ2-1
v_gene: TRBV30
CDR3nt: TGTGCCTGGAGTGCCGGGACTCCAGGGGAGGAGTTCTTC
CDR3aa: CAWSAGTPGEEFF

d_gene: .
abundance: .
j_gene: TRBJ2-7
v_gene: TRBV2
CDR3nt: TGTGCCAGCAGGGTCGGCGGTACCTCCGAGCAGTACTTC
CDR3aa: CASRVGGTSEQYF

d_gene: .
abundance: once
j_gene: TRBJ2-3
v_gene: TRBV28
CDR3nt: TGTGCCAGCAGTTTATCTGGTCGGCTAGATACGCAGTATTTT
CDR3aa: CASSLSGRLDTQYF

d_gene: TRBD1
abundance: .
j_gene: TRBJ1-5
v_gene: TRBV5-1
CDR3nt: TGCGCCAGCAGCCCTGGACAGGGGGCAAATCAGCCCCAGCATTTT
CDR3aa: CASSPGQGANQPQHF